This T cell receptor beta chain comes out of a study of blood T cells in healthy people across ages (dated by TCRdb to the mid-2010s). With regard to the full study: In model experiments, roughly one uniquely barcoded TCR beta cDNA molecule per two T cells was captured by template switching. Donors of different ages were randomly distributed across sequencing lanes to avoid experimental bias. The study analyzed two additional independent replicas of 1 million unique cDNA reads from the same blood draw for two donors, one aged 18 to 30 and one aged 80 or older. To track age-related changes in TCR beta repertoire diversity, the study relied on deep sequencing normalized with unique cDNA molecular identifiers. Donors were grouped into four age groups: young (average approximately 15 years), middle-aged (39), aged (approximately 58) and long-lived (82). Summary of the overall study and its limitations: Bulk unsorted PBMC profiling prevented conclusive comparison of naive and antigen-experienced compartments. Because the CMV infection status of the donors was unknown, age-related changes in expanded clonotypes may potentially have been confounded. Estimates of total diversity based on one million sequenced T cells were considered lower bounds and underestimates. Compared with the aged group, the long-lived group had more naive CD4+ T cells, fewer expanded clones and increased TCR diversity, a pattern suggesting age selection. Observed TCR beta diversity correlated strongly with the percentage of naive T cells measured by flow cytometry. Observed TCR beta diversity per million T cells fell roughly linearly with age, and a significant reduction was already apparent by age around 40.

Worth noting for this clonotype: Its recognized antigen is unknown. Base qualities were left out, and no much larger clone turns up one base away.

The roughly 42 donors, aged about 6 to 95 years, were systemically healthy Caucasian individuals from Russia. Each donor gave roughly 9.5 milliliters of peripheral blood, collected into EDTA-treated Vacutainer tubes. Ficoll-Paque density-gradient centrifugation was used to isolate PBMCs, with at least 6.5 million per sample. Trizol reagent was used to extract total RNA from PBMCs, with at least 6 micrograms per sample. Naive CD45RAhigh/CD27high T cell percentages were measured by flow cytometry on a PBMC aliquot from every donor. Library generation was performed with 5' RACE. TCRdb names Illumina HiSeq 2500 as the instrument used. A second PCR of roughly 6 to 11 cycles was run with a J-beta primer mix and a sample-barcoded 5' primer. A unique molecular identifier was introduced onto each TCR beta cDNA molecule by a template-switch 5' adaptor carrying 12 random nucleotides. Each sample yielded at least 3 million CDR3-containing paired-end reads. First-strand cDNA was synthesized from all RNA with the Mint cDNA synthesis kit, primed by a TRBC-specific oligonucleotide. All cDNA was treated with uracil-DNA glycosylase and then went through a first 18-cycle PCR with the universal primers M1SS and BC2_uni_R. In the source study's methods: Each sample was normalized by randomly selecting 1 million high-quality reads, each carrying a distinct molecular identifier. Reads with shared molecular identifiers were discarded instead of being binned into consensus sequences. MiTCR, with a Q25 quality threshold and the strictest error-elimination algorithm, was used for CDR3 identification, clonotype clustering and error correction. A nonparametric unseen species model with Euler transformation was used to estimate lower-bound total TCR beta diversity. The public reads were reanalyzed by TCRdb: fastp trimming at Q25, MiXCR alignment, in-frame beta chains only. Identical CDR3 proteins give one entry, which carries the most common genes and DNA. TCRdb's processing, not the authors', yielded these V and J calls. In this sample the table shows some 1.4 million distinct CDR3 sequences, approximately 38% of which occur a single time. The ten largest clones represent roughly 7.9% of the sample.

Sample: blood. This receptor was identified in a woman aged 18-29 years in good health.

The DNA is as follows: TGTGCCACCAGCAGAGAAGTACAGCCCCAGCATTTT. It specifies CATSREVQPQHF. The rearranged chain carries TRBV15 and TRBJ1-5, with no D gene named confidently. The CDR3 measures 12 amino acids from cysteine to phenylalanine. CDR3 DNA only is kept here, 36 bases in frame from base 1. Based on the germline V gene (reference sequence), the CDR1 and CDR2 sequences are LNHNV and YYDKDF. V is clipped by 0 bases and J by 7 bases, and the sequence between their germline boundaries is 4 bases long.